These 26 T cell receptor beta chains were all obtained from the same sample, sequenced in a study of blood T cell repertoires in COVID-19. Only in-frame clones appear in the TCRdb table, and some are missing; sequencing was by immunoSEQ multiplex PCR. This table holds a few hundred thousand clones, roughly 84% found once. Sequenced material: PBMCs or T cells enriched from blood (not recorded which). The receptors stem from a woman aged 50 to 60 who had been exposed to COVID-19.

The chain carries TRBV6-2 or TRBV6-3 and TRBJ2-1, with 9 nucleotides matching TRBD1. V shed 2 bases and J 4 bases; nucleotides not matched to a gene: 6. From germline, CDR1 is MNHEY and CDR2 SVGEGT. The length of the CDR3 is 16 residues. Written as DNA, the CDR3 is TGTGCCAGCAGTTACGACTGGGACAGGGTTTACAATGAGCAGTTCTTC. Amino acids: CASSYDWDRVYNEQFF.

J is TRBJ2-3 and V is TRBV7-9; D is undetermined. Germline-derived CDR1 and CDR2 are SEHNR and FQNEAQ (reference sequence). V lost 2 bases and J 1 base, leaving 7 bases between the germline ends. This CDR3 has 14 residues. The CDR3 DNA follows: TGTGCCAGCAGCTTACTCCCCGGCACAGATACGCAGTATTTT. Protein: CASSLLPGTDTQYF.

V is TRBV9 and J is TRBJ1-6; 9 bases align to TRBD1. Trimming took 0 bases from V and 10 from J; bases not matched to a gene: 8. CDR1 is SGDLS, CDR2 YYNGEE, per germline. This CDR3 has 16 residues. CDR3 DNA sequence: TGTGCCAGCAGCGTAGGTCCGGGGGGGACAGGGTCACCCCTCCACTTT. Amino acid sequence: CASSVGPGGTGSPLHF. The variable domain in full, completed from reference TRBV9 and TRBJ1-6, reads DSGVTQTPKHLITATGQRVTLRCSPRSGDLSVYWYQQSLDQGLQFLIQYYNGEERAKGNILERFSAQQFPDLHSELNLSSLELGDSALYFCASSVGPGGTGSPLHFGNGTRLTVT.

The chain combines TRBV24-1 with TRBJ2-5; 9 bases are shared with TRBD2. The V gene end was trimmed by 6 bases and the J gene end by 2 bases; junction bases not matched to a gene: 0. CDR3 length: 13 amino acids. The germline V gene encodes CDR1 KGHDR and CDR2 SFDVKD. CDR3 protein: CATSLAGQETQYF. The CDR3 DNA sequence: TGTGCCACCAGTCTAGCGGGACAAGAGACCCAGTACTTC.

This clone was observed once. The chain employs TRBV30 and TRBJ2-2; D is ambiguous. The CDR3 extends over 10 amino acids. The ends were cut back, 3 bases at V and 8 bases at J, with 4 bases in the middle. From germline, CDR1 is GTSNPN and CDR2 SVGIG (reference sequence). The CDR3 spells CAWSGGELFF. Here the CDR3 DNA reads TGTGCCTGGAGCGGTGGGGAGCTGTTTTTT.

V is TRBV6-5 and J is TRBJ1-1, with 8 bases fitting TRBD1. Germline V gene lookup returns CDR1 MNHEY and CDR2 SVGAGI. The CDR3 has 14 amino acids. The trim removed 8 bases at V and 6 bases at J, leaving 11 bases unmatched. Here the CDR3 reads CASALPQGAAEAFF. DNA for the CDR3: TGTGCCAGCGCGCTACCGCAGGGGGCGGCTGAAGCTTTCTTT.

In regard to this clone: Sequence at one end of the junction differs from germline and may be a read error. The rearrangement uses TRBV24-1 and TRBJ1-5; D gene unclear. The CDR3 covers 15 residues. The V gene's germline CDR1 is KGHDR and CDR2 SFDVKD. In DNA form, the CDR3 reads TGTGCCACGAGTGGGAGGGCGGATAGCAATCAGCCCCAGCATTTT. Encoded protein: CATSGRADSNQPQHF.

The chain uses TRBV4-3 and TRBJ2-7; 9 positions agree with TRBD1. The V and J ends lost 0 bases and 1 base, in that order; junction bases with no gene match: 7. CDR1 and CDR2 from the germline V gene are LGHNA and YSLEER. The CDR3 runs to 17 residues. The CDR3, as DNA: TGCGCCAGCAGCCAAGAAGGGGGCGGGACAGGGTCCTACGAGCAGTACTTC. Encoded protein: CASSQEGGGTGSYEQYF.

The count of this clone is one. The chain is built from TRBV19 and TRBJ2-2; D unclear. Germline-derived CDR1 and CDR2 are LNHDA and SQIVND (reference sequence). This CDR3 spans 12 amino acids. Trimming took off 5 bases at V and 7 bases at J, with 8 bases between the two ends. The CDR3 DNA is TGTGCCAGTAGTCCCCTCTTCGGGGAGCTGTTTTTT. Its protein is CASSPLFGELFF.

This chain connects TRBV10-3 to TRBJ1-2; possible D gene TRBD1, 6 bases. V was clipped by 8 bases and J by 7 bases, with 8 bases between them. Germline V gene lookup returns CDR1 ENHRY and CDR2 SYGVKD. The CDR3 has 10 residues. CDR3 sequence (DNA): TGTGCCATCCGAGGGGGTGGCTACACCTTC. This encodes CAIRGGGYTF.

This chain links TRBV9 with TRBJ1-1; 9 nucleotides match TRBD1. The CDR3 is 16 amino acids. Germline-derived CDR1 and CDR2 are SGDLS and YYNGEE. V shed 6 bases, J shed 4 bases, and the junction held 13 bases outside the gene matches. CDR3 in DNA: TGTGCCAGCACCCCGCCGGGACAGGGAGGAAGCACTGAAGCTTTCTTT. It encodes CASTPPGQGGSTEAFF.

The rearrangement joins TRBV3-1 (or the pseudogene TRBV3-2) to TRBJ1-4, with 8 bases that match TRBD1. CDR3 length equals 14 residues. Germline trimming cut 1 base from V and 11 bases from J; bases unmatched to any gene: 6. Germline V gene data show CDR1 as LGHDT and CDR2 as YNNKEL (reference sequence). The CDR3 sequence: CASSQGGQVDKLFF. CDR3 coding DNA: TGTGCCAGCAGCCAAGGGGGACAGGTTGACAAACTGTTTTTT.

The V call is TRBV10-3, the J call TRBJ2-1, with 7 bases aligning to TRBD2. The CDR3 contains 18 residues. CDR1 and CDR2 from the germline V gene are ENHRY and SYGVKD. V gave up 4 bases and J gave up 1 base; unmatched junction bases: 13. The CDR3 sequence: CAISGRPDGRGSYNEQFF. The CDR3 nucleotides read TGTGCCATCAGTGGACGGCCCGACGGGCGGGGGTCCTACAATGAGCAGTTCTTC.

V and J are TRBV7-8 and TRBJ1-5; no definite D call. The CDR3 covers 15 residues. The germline V and J ends were trimmed by 6 bases and 2 bases, with 14 bases remaining between them. Germline V gives CDR1 SGHVS, CDR2 FQNEAQ. The CDR3 reads CASSRRRDGNQPQHF. Written as DNA, the CDR3 is TGTGCCAGCAGTCGCAGGAGGGATGGCAATCAGCCCCAGCATTTT.

This rearrangement joins TRBV21-1 to TRBJ1-1. TRBV21-1 is listed as a pseudogene. The CDR3 is 16 residues long. The CDR3 sequence is CASSSREGAGNTEAFF. CDR3 nucleotide sequence: TGTGCCAGCAGCTCGCGGGAGGGGGCTGGAAACACTGAAGCTTTCTTT.

This clone appeared a single time. The rearrangement joins TRBV10-3 to TRBJ1-2; D unresolved. V was shortened by 2 bases and J by 8 bases, with 12 bases between the two germline ends. The CDR3 is made up of 13 amino acids. CDR1 ENHRY and CDR2 SYGVKD come from the germline V gene. The DNA of the CDR3 is TGTGCCATCAGTGAGGTCAGGTTCTTCGGCTACACCTTC. Residues: CAISEVRFFGYTF.

This clone has only one observation. This rearrangement joins TRBV19 to TRBJ1-2; no clear D. Germline CDR1 and CDR2: LNHDA and SQIVND (reference sequence). V was trimmed by 0 bases and J by 6 bases, leaving 14 bases between them. The CDR3 consists of 15 residues. The CDR3 spells CASSIDRFEANGYTF. Written as DNA, the CDR3 is TGTGCCAGTAGTATAGATAGGTTCGAGGCTAATGGCTACACCTTC. Complete variable domain (other parts from reference TRBV19 and TRBJ1-2): DGGITQSPKYLFRKEGQNVTLSCEQNLNHDAMYWYRQDPGQGLRLIYYSQIVNDFQKGDIAEGYSVSREKKESFPLTVTSAQKNPTAFYLCASSIDRFEANGYTFGSGTRLTVV.

The chain carries TRBV3-1 (or the pseudogene TRBV3-2) and TRBJ2-1; D not resolved. The CDR3 spans 14 residues. Germline CDR1 LGHDT, CDR2 YNNKEL (reference sequence). Between the trimmed V and J ends, which lost 0 bases and 9 bases, there was a span of 12 bases. The chain's CDR3 is CASSQDPGLGEQFF. The CDR3 DNA reads as TGTGCCAGCAGCCAAGACCCTGGGCTGGGTGAGCAGTTCTTC.

V is TRBV30 and J is TRBJ2-6; D perhaps matches TRBD2 (6 bases). V dropped 5 bases and J dropped 1 base, with 9 bases sitting between them. CDR1 is GTSNPN, CDR2 SVGIG, per germline (reference sequence). CDR3 size: 14 residues. CDR3 sequence: CAWWGVSGANVLTF. The CDR3, as DNA: TGTGCCTGGTGGGGGGTATCTGGGGCCAACGTCCTGACTTTC.

This chain uses TRBV19 with TRBJ2-1; 8 bases agree with TRBD1. Germline CDR1 is LNHDA and CDR2 is SQIVND (reference sequence). Trimming cost V 1 base and J 8 bases; bases outside gene matches: 16. The CDR3 consists of 18 residues. CDR3 coding DNA: TGTGCCAGTAGTATAGGCCCTCCCGGGACAGGAGGGTCAGATGAGCAGTTCTTC. Residues: CASSIGPPGTGGSDEQFF.

This clone was seen more than once but under ten times. CDR3 sequence: CASSQTGGEQYF. CDR3 nucleotide sequence: TGTGCCAGCAGCCAGACAGGGGGGGAGCAGTACTTC. The chain uses TRBV7-6 and TRBJ2-7, with 9 bases matching TRBD1. J lost 7 bases, V lost 5 bases, and 3 bases had no gene match. CDR3 length: 12 amino acids. Germline CDR1 is SGHVS and CDR2 is FNYEAQ.

The chain recombines TRBV29-1 with TRBJ1-5; D is perhaps TRBD1 (6 bases). Trimming took 7 bases from V and 3 from J, leaving 13 bases between them. This CDR3 is built from 13 residues. Per germline, CDR1 SQVTM and CDR2 ANQGSEA. CDR3 sequence (DNA): TGCAGCGGTACCAGGGGAGACAATCAGCCCCAGCATTTT. Translation: CSGTRGDNQPQHF.

CDR3 sequence (DNA): TGTGCCTGGAGTGGCCGGGGTAGTGGAAACACCATATATTTT. It is translated as CAWSGRGSGNTIYF. The chain has TRBV30 and TRBJ1-3; no clear D gene. V lost 1 base and J 3 bases, leaving 10 bases between the germline ends. The CDR3 consists of 14 residues. Germline CDR1 is GTSNPN and CDR2 is SVGIG (reference sequence). The whole variable domain, filled in from reference TRBV30 and TRBJ1-3, reads SQTIHQWPATLVQPVGSPLSLECTVEGTSNPNLYWYRQAAGRGLQLLFYSVGIGQISSEVPQNLSASRPQDRQFILSSKKLLLSDSGFYLCAWSGRGSGNTIYFGEGSWLTVV.

V is TRBV5-5 and J is TRBJ1-1; possibly TRBD1 for D (5 bases). This CDR3 region has 12 residues. Germline-derived CDR1 and CDR2 are SGHKS and YYEKEE (reference sequence). Trimming removed 4 bases from V and 6 bases from J, with 10 bases in between. This CDR3 reads CASSMGTSEAFF. In DNA, the CDR3 is TGTGCCAGCAGCATGGGGACTTCTGAAGCTTTCTTT.

This chain connects TRBV7-8 to TRBJ2-2; tentative D call: TRBD2 (6 bases). CDR1 SGHVS and CDR2 FQNEAQ come from the germline V gene. Trimming took 1 base from V and 7 from J, leaving 10 bases between them. The CDR3 sequence is 14 residues long. CDR3 coding DNA: TGTGCCAGCAGCTTAGGACTAGTTGGCGGGGAGCTGTTTTTT. It is translated as CASSLGLVGGELFF.

The genes are TRBV6-4 and TRBJ2-3; a weak D match, TRBD1 (6 bases). Deletions cut 4 bases from V and 0 bases from J, with 14 bases between. Germline V gene sequence: CDR1 MRHNA, CDR2 SNTAGT. The length of the CDR3 is 16 residues. The CDR3 DNA reads as TGTGCCAGCAGTGTAGGGGGATCCCCGAGCACAGATACGCAGTATTTT. It yields the protein CASSVGGSPSTDTQYF.